This TCR beta chain is from a study of molecular identifiers for immune sequencing clone quantification (dated by TCRdb to the late 2010s). Notes on the research overall: In a replicate experiment, RNA from approximately 22,000 or 94,000 naive CD8 T cells was split into five aliquots, four of which were sequenced. CD8 T cells were used in a methods study to benchmark molecular-identifier clustering-based TCR repertoire sequencing (MIDCIRS) and TCR RNA copy counting.

The protocol used for the library was PCR. The sequencer was an Illumina HiSeq 4000. Bulk TCR libraries were generated as previously described, with the TCR primers listed in Table S5 used. The Qiagen AllPrep DNA/RNA kit was used to purify total RNA. Reads from multiple sequencing runs of the same library were pooled before analysis. The study's processing was this. Reads were retained only if their TCR constant sequence matched exactly, and those retained reads were trimmed to 150 nt and grouped according to their 12-nt molecular barcodes. Within each barcode group, reads were sub-clustered at a 15% Levenshtein threshold, and quality-weighted consensus sequences were built per RNA molecule. Non-functional sequences were removed, as were lower-count sequences one edit away from another. Barcode sub-clusters with fewer than 20% of the maximum read count were removed, based on fitting two negative binomial distributions. TCRdb's own reprocessing of the public reads used fastp at Q25 and MiXCR and kept productive beta chains. Records with the same CDR3 protein are collapsed into one entry carrying the most frequent genes and DNA. It is TCRdb's table, rather than the study itself, that gives the V and J calls and clone size. The sample table holds about 300,000 distinct CDR3 sequences, of which over 20% were seen once. The ten most abundant clones make up approximately 0.84% of the sample.

Libraries of naive CD8 T cells were built from about 19,000 to 1,100,000 sorted cells, with 10%, 30% or 50% of the purified RNA used. Naive CD8 T cells were FACS-sorted as CD8+CD4-CCR7+CD45RA+ on a BD FACSAria II into RLT Plus buffer. Nine to eleven TCR copies' worth of Jurkat RNA were spiked into roughly 20,000-1,000,000 naive CD8 T cell samples to test detection sensitivity. Enrichment of CD8 T cells was done with RosetteSep CD8+ T Cell Enrichment Cocktail plus Ficoll-Paque, and ACK red cell lysis came afterward. Results the study describes overall, beyond this receptor: Naive libraries contained spiked-in Jurkat TCR RNA (10 copies' worth), which is not part of the donor repertoire. Clones above 20 RNA copies held over 99% of molecules in CMV-specific effector cells but under 1% in naive cells. Even against a background of 750,000 to 1,000,000 naive CD8 T cells, spiked-in Jurkat TCR RNA amounting to a single cell's worth was reported to be detectable. When barcode sub-clustering was omitted, TCR diversity was inflated by chimeric consensus sequences, with chimeras reaching as high as 47%. Identical TCR molecules sharing a barcode could cause highly expanded clone sizes to be underestimated. Modeling gave about 3.3 recovered TCR RNA copies per cell versus approximately 9 by digital PCR, implying around 30% capture efficiency.

Trimming at the junction amounts to 0 bases on V and 3 bases on J, and the germline ends lie 19 bases apart. As encoded in the germline V gene (reference sequence), CDR1 is DFQATT while CDR2 is SNEGSKA. Taken from cysteine to phenylalanine, the CDR3 has 17 residues. Only the CDR3 DNA is retained, 51 bases long and in frame from the first base. This clonotype was found many times. This clone's antigen is unknown. One base away there is no much larger clone; base qualities are not given. Recombination connected TRBV20-1 to TRBJ2-3, with a tentative D gene TRBD2 over 5 matching bases. This receptor was obtained from a human donor in good health. Some libraries in this study had Jurkat cell RNA spiked in. Specimen: naive CD8+ T cells from blood, with Jurkat cell RNA spiked in. Interpreted using the paper, the cell subset or site label stands for: FACS-sorted CD8+CD4-CCR7+CD45RA+ naive T cells. The CDR3 here reads CSARDEIYSDYTDTQYF. The bases read TGCAGTGCTAGAGATGAAATTTATAGCGACTATACAGATACGCAGTATTTT.